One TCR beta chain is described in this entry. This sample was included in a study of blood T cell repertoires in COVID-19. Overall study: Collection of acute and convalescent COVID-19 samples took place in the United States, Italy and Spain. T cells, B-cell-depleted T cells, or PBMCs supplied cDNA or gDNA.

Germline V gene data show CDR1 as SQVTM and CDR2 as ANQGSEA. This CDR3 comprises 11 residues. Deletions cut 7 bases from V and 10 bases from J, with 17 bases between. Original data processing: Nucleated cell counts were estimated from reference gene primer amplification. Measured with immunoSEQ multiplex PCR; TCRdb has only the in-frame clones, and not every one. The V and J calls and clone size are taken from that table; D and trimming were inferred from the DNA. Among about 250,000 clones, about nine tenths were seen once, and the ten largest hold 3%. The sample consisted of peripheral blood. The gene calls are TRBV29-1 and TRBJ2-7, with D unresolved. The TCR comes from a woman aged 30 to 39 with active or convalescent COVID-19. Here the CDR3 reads CSAAKELSQYF. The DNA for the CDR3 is TGCAGCGCGGCCAAAGAGCTGAGCCAGTACTTC.